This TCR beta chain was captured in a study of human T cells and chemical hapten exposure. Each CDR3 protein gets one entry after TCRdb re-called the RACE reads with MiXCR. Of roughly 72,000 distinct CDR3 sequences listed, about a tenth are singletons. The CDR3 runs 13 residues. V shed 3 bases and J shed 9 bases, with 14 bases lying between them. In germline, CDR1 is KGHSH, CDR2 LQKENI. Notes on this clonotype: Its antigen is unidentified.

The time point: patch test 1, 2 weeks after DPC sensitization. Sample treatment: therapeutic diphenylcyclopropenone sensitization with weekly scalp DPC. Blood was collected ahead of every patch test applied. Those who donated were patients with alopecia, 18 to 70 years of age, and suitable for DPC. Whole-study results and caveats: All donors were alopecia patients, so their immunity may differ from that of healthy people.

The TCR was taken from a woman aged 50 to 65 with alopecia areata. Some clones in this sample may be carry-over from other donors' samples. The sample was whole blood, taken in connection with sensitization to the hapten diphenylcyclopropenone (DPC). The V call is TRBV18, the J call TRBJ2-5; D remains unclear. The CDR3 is CASSPGIQDSQYF. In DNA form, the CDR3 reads TGTGCCAGCTCACCCGGAATACAAGACTCCCAGTACTTC.